These T cell receptor beta chains were read from a single sample in a study of T-cell memory formation after mild COVID-19. TCRdb reanalysed the 5' RACE reads using MiXCR and keeps one entry per CDR3 protein. The sample has hundreds of thousands of distinct CDR3 sequences, 24% seen once. Sequenced sample: PBMCs or a T cell subset sorted from them (not recorded which). These TCRs come from an adult woman who had mild COVID-19 (a few samples of this study predate the infection). Cell type and time point are not known. The CDR3 runs from the conserved cysteine through the conserved F or W. Each record gives: clone size, V gene, J gene, D gene, CDR3 protein, CDR3 DNA. A D gene is named only where the DNA matches it firmly. Not every row has a clone size; where given, it reads once, few, many or a size class.

clone_size: few; v_call: TRBV4-2; j_call: TRBJ1-1; d_call: TRBD1; cdr3_aa: CASSHGTANTEAFF; cdr3_nt: TGTGCCAGCAGCCACGGGACAGCGAACACTGAAGCTTTCTTT
clone_size: -; v_call: TRBV29-1; j_call: TRBJ1-1; d_call: TRBD1; cdr3_aa: CSVARDRGSEAFF; cdr3_nt: TGCAGCGTTGCCCGGGACAGGGGATCTGAAGCTTTCTTT
clone_size: few; v_call: TRBV6-5; j_call: TRBJ2-7; d_call: -; cdr3_aa: CASSYLSSVLTYEQYF; cdr3_nt: TGTGCCAGCAGTTACTTGTCTTCAGTATTGACCTACGAGCAGTACTTC
clone_size: -; v_call: TRBV7-9; j_call: TRBJ1-6; d_call: -; cdr3_aa: CASSFPTSATAYNSPLHF; cdr3_nt: TGTGCCAGCAGCTTCCCAACCTCAGCGACAGCCTATAATTCACCCCTCCACTTT
clone_size: -; v_call: TRBV7-6; j_call: TRBJ2-5; d_call: -; cdr3_aa: CASSQGQTRETQYF; cdr3_nt: TGTGCCAGCAGCCAGGGACAGACTAGAGAGACCCAGTACTTC
clone_size: -; v_call: TRBV6-1; j_call: TRBJ1-2; d_call: TRBD1; cdr3_aa: CASSHGGTGRDGYTF; cdr3_nt: TGTGCCAGCAGTCATGGCGGGACAGGGCGTGATGGCTACACCTTC
clone_size: many; v_call: TRBV15; j_call: TRBJ2-3; d_call: TRBD2; cdr3_aa: CATSNMMGLAGTDTQYF; cdr3_nt: TGTGCCACCAGCAATATGATGGGCCTAGCGGGCACAGATACGCAGTATTTT
clone_size: few; v_call: TRBV5-1; j_call: TRBJ2-1; d_call: -; cdr3_aa: CASRYRSSYNEQFF; cdr3_nt: TGCGCCAGTAGGTACAGGAGCTCCTACAATGAGCAGTTCTTC
clone_size: -; v_call: TRBV15; j_call: TRBJ1-1; d_call: -; cdr3_aa: CATSRLANTEAFF; cdr3_nt: TGTGCCACCAGCAGACTTGCGAACACTGAAGCTTTCTTT
clone_size: -; v_call: TRBV7-2; j_call: TRBJ1-5; d_call: -; cdr3_aa: CASSSIHELGVQPQHF; cdr3_nt: TGTGCCAGCAGCTCCATCCACGAACTTGGAGTTCAGCCCCAGCATTTT
clone_size: -; v_call: TRBV20-1; j_call: TRBJ2-1; d_call: -; cdr3_aa: CSAIKALAGTNEQFF; cdr3_nt: TGCAGTGCAATTAAGGCTTTGGCAGGGACCAATGAGCAGTTCTTC
clone_size: -; v_call: TRBV7-6; j_call: TRBJ2-7; d_call: TRBD2; cdr3_aa: CASSPTGGGGQYF; cdr3_nt: TGTGCCAGCAGCCCGACCGGGGGGGGCGGGCAGTACTTC
clone_size: -; v_call: TRBV20-1; j_call: TRBJ2-1; d_call: -; cdr3_aa: CSARPPVTEYYNEQFF; cdr3_nt: TGCAGTGCTAGACCCCCCGTCACAGAATATTACAATGAGCAGTTCTTC
clone_size: -; v_call: TRBV12-3/TRBV12-4; j_call: TRBJ2-7; d_call: -; cdr3_aa: CASSPIGTFPYEQYF; cdr3_nt: TGTGCCAGCAGCCCGATAGGGACGTTTCCCTACGAGCAGTACTTC
clone_size: many; v_call: TRBV12-3/TRBV12-4; j_call: TRBJ2-2; d_call: -; cdr3_aa: CASSFGGELFF; cdr3_nt: TGTGCCAGCAGTTTTGGCGGGGAGCTGTTTTTT
clone_size: -; v_call: TRBV29-1; j_call: TRBJ1-1; d_call: -; cdr3_aa: CSVIWGGRSGF; cdr3_nt: TGCAGCGTAATTTGGGGGGGACGTTCGGGCTTT
clone_size: -; v_call: TRBV19; j_call: TRBJ2-3; d_call: -; cdr3_aa: CASSTRSGNTQYF; cdr3_nt: TGTGCCAGTAGTACCAGATCGGGGAATACGCAGTATTTT
clone_size: -; v_call: TRBV12-3/TRBV12-4; j_call: TRBJ2-3; d_call: -; cdr3_aa: CASSPLGGPTDTQYF; cdr3_nt: TGTGCCAGCAGTCCCTTAGGCGGACCCACAGATACGCAGTATTTT
clone_size: -; v_call: TRBV10-3; j_call: TRBJ1-6; d_call: TRBD1; cdr3_aa: CAIRTGGIHSPLHF; cdr3_nt: TGTGCCATCAGGACAGGGGGCATTCATTCACCCCTCCACTTT
clone_size: few; v_call: TRBV5-1; j_call: TRBJ2-3; d_call: -; cdr3_aa: CASSSRGPGNTQYF; cdr3_nt: TGCGCCAGCAGCTCGCGGGGGCCCGGGAATACGCAGTATTTT
clone_size: -; v_call: TRBV12-3/TRBV12-4; j_call: TRBJ2-1; d_call: TRBD2; cdr3_aa: CASSLPSGGRTYNEQFF; cdr3_nt: TGTGCCAGCAGTTTACCTAGCGGGGGTCGTACCTACAATGAGCAGTTCTTC
clone_size: few; v_call: TRBV29-1; j_call: TRBJ2-7; d_call: TRBD2; cdr3_aa: CSVEAAGLAGSSYEQYF; cdr3_nt: TGCAGCGTTGAAGCCGCGGGACTAGCGGGTAGCTCCTACGAGCAGTACTTC
clone_size: few; v_call: TRBV29-1; j_call: TRBJ2-3; d_call: -; cdr3_aa: CSFTSIPDTQYF; cdr3_nt: TGCAGCTTTACTTCAATCCCAGATACGCAGTATTTT
clone_size: -; v_call: TRBV12-3/TRBV12-4; j_call: TRBJ1-1; d_call: -; cdr3_aa: CASSLVARSEAFF; cdr3_nt: TGTGCCAGCAGTTTAGTTGCCCGGTCTGAAGCTTTCTTT
clone_size: -; v_call: TRBV6-5; j_call: TRBJ2-2; d_call: -; cdr3_aa: CASSYSRTGSAGELFF; cdr3_nt: TGTGCCAGCAGTTACTCGCGTACGGGGAGCGCCGGGGAGCTGTTTTTT
clone_size: -; v_call: TRBV6-6; j_call: TRBJ2-2; d_call: -; cdr3_aa: CASSYGGSGTGELFF; cdr3_nt: TGTGCCAGCAGTTACGGTGGCTCGGGCACCGGGGAGCTGTTTTTT
clone_size: few; v_call: TRBV7-2; j_call: TRBJ1-2; d_call: -; cdr3_aa: CASSSPRGDYGYTF; cdr3_nt: TGTGCCAGCAGCTCCCCTCGCGGGGACTATGGCTACACCTTC
clone_size: few; v_call: TRBV9; j_call: TRBJ2-1; d_call: -; cdr3_aa: CASSVGVSHEQFF; cdr3_nt: TGTGCCAGCAGCGTAGGGGTTAGCCATGAGCAGTTCTTC
clone_size: -; v_call: TRBV24-1; j_call: TRBJ1-2; d_call: TRBD1; cdr3_aa: CATSEGTGGVDGYTF; cdr3_nt: TGTGCCACCAGTGAAGGGACAGGGGGCGTCGATGGCTACACCTTC
clone_size: -; v_call: TRBV29-1; j_call: TRBJ2-3; d_call: -; cdr3_aa: CSVPGRRAVLDTQYF; cdr3_nt: TGCAGCGTTCCCGGACGCAGGGCTGTTTTAGATACGCAGTATTTT
clone_size: -; v_call: TRBV7-8; j_call: TRBJ2-3; d_call: -; cdr3_aa: CASSFGSITDTQYF; cdr3_nt: TGTGCCAGCAGCTTTGGCTCCATTACAGATACGCAGTATTTT
clone_size: few; v_call: TRBV5-1; j_call: TRBJ2-7; d_call: TRBD1; cdr3_aa: CASSSGTGYAGEQYF; cdr3_nt: TGCGCCAGCAGCTCCGGGACAGGGTACGCCGGTGAGCAGTACTTC
clone_size: few; v_call: TRBV21-1; j_call: TRBJ2-5; d_call: -; cdr3_aa: CASSKWEETQYF; cdr3_nt: TGTGCCAGCAGCAAATGGGAAGAGACCCAGTACTTC
clone_size: few; v_call: TRBV5-1; j_call: TRBJ2-3; d_call: -; cdr3_aa: CASSLDIRGFDPTDTQYF; cdr3_nt: TGCGCCAGCAGCTTGGATATTCGGGGATTTGACCCCACAGATACGCAGTATTTT
clone_size: -; v_call: TRBV4-2; j_call: TRBJ1-1; d_call: -; cdr3_aa: CASSPALWGAEAFF; cdr3_nt: TGTGCCAGCAGCCCAGCTTTGTGGGGAGCTGAAGCTTTCTTT
clone_size: few; v_call: TRBV29-1; j_call: TRBJ2-5; d_call: TRBD1; cdr3_aa: CSGYRGPQETQYF; cdr3_nt: TGCAGCGGATACAGGGGGCCTCAAGAGACCCAGTACTTC
clone_size: few; v_call: TRBV5-1; j_call: TRBJ1-4; d_call: -; cdr3_aa: CASSLNGLPEKLFF; cdr3_nt: TGCGCCAGCAGCTTGAATGGCCTTCCGGAAAAACTGTTTTTT
clone_size: few; v_call: TRBV20-1; j_call: TRBJ1-1; d_call: -; cdr3_aa: CSASPGGTEAFF; cdr3_nt: TGCAGTGCCTCACCCGGTGGCACGGAAGCTTTCTTT
clone_size: -; v_call: TRBV7-2; j_call: TRBJ2-1; d_call: -; cdr3_aa: CASSLESGRSYNEQFF; cdr3_nt: TGTGCCAGCAGCTTAGAGAGCGGACGCTCCTACAATGAGCAGTTCTTC
clone_size: -; v_call: TRBV2; j_call: TRBJ2-7; d_call: -; cdr3_aa: CASRVDGYEQYF; cdr3_nt: TGTGCCAGCAGGGTGGACGGGTACGAGCAGTACTTC
clone_size: few; v_call: TRBV6-6; j_call: TRBJ1-6; d_call: -; cdr3_aa: CASSYDQGRASYNSPLHF; cdr3_nt: TGTGCCAGCAGTTACGATCAGGGACGAGCCTCCTATAATTCACCCCTCCACTTT
clone_size: -; v_call: TRBV27; j_call: TRBJ2-7; d_call: TRBD1; cdr3_aa: CASSGQGDSYEQYF; cdr3_nt: TGTGCCAGCAGTGGACAGGGGGACTCCTACGAGCAGTACTTC
clone_size: few; v_call: TRBV5-1; j_call: TRBJ2-7; d_call: TRBD1; cdr3_aa: CASSWDRSSYEQYF; cdr3_nt: TGCGCCAGCAGCTGGGACAGGAGCTCCTACGAGCAGTACTTC
clone_size: few; v_call: TRBV6-1; j_call: TRBJ1-4; d_call: TRBD1; cdr3_aa: CGTGVIEKLFF; cdr3_nt: TGTGGGACAGGAGTTATTGAAAAACTGTTTTTT
clone_size: few; v_call: TRBV10-3; j_call: TRBJ2-3; d_call: -; cdr3_aa: CAISPAGSTDTQYF; cdr3_nt: TGTGCCATCAGTCCCGCGGGGAGCACAGATACGCAGTATTTT
clone_size: few; v_call: TRBV5-1; j_call: TRBJ2-1; d_call: -; cdr3_aa: CASRPRGPVSSYNEQFF; cdr3_nt: TGCGCCAGCCGCCCCCGCGGGCCCGTAAGCTCCTACAATGAGCAGTTCTTC
clone_size: -; v_call: TRBV3-1; j_call: TRBJ2-7; d_call: -; cdr3_aa: CASSQRGDEQYF; cdr3_nt: TGTGCCAGCAGCCAAAGGGGGGACGAGCAGTACTTC
clone_size: few; v_call: TRBV7-9; j_call: TRBJ2-3; d_call: TRBD1; cdr3_aa: CASPQRQGDTQYF; cdr3_nt: TGTGCCAGTCCCCAAAGACAGGGGGATACGCAGTATTTT
clone_size: -; v_call: TRBV23-1; j_call: TRBJ2-5; d_call: -; cdr3_aa: CASRISVRETQYF; cdr3_nt: TGCGCCAGCAGGATATCAGTGAGGGAGACCCAGTACTTC
clone_size: many; v_call: TRBV4-3; j_call: TRBJ2-7; d_call: TRBD1; cdr3_aa: CASSHLTGTGGDEQYF; cdr3_nt: TGCGCCAGCAGCCACTTAACCGGGACAGGGGGTGACGAGCAGTACTTC
clone_size: few; v_call: TRBV12-3/TRBV12-4; j_call: TRBJ1-3; d_call: -; cdr3_aa: CASSLDSSGNTIYF; cdr3_nt: TGTGCCAGCAGTTTAGACAGCTCTGGAAACACCATATATTTT
clone_size: few; v_call: TRBV12-3/TRBV12-4; j_call: TRBJ1-6; d_call: -; cdr3_aa: CASSLGPGRSPLHF; cdr3_nt: TGTGCCAGCAGTTTGGGCCCGGGCCGTTCACCCCTCCACTTT